The rows below give T cell receptor beta chains drawn from one sample of a study of immune characterization of retroperitoneal liposarcoma. TCRdb re-analysed the PCR reads in MiXCR, keeping a single row per CDR3 protein. The data show 10,000 or so distinct CDR3 sequences, about 29% seen once. Sequencing was done on a sample of tumor tissue. The receptors stem from a male donor with retroperitoneal liposarcoma. CDR3s include the opening cysteine and the closing phenylalanine or tryptophan. D genes are given only for firm matches. Expanded clones are given a class, and other clones once, few, many or no size at all.

TRBV7-2,TRBJ2-1,medium-sized,TRBD2,TGTGCCAGCAGCACGAGGGCGGGAGCGGTACACAATGAGCAGTTCTTC,CASSTRAGAVHNEQFF
TRBV6-6,TRBJ2-5,.,.,TGTGCCAGCAGTTACTCGAGACAGGCTGCGGAGACCCAGTACTTC,CASSYSRQAAETQYF
TRBV6-1,TRBJ1-1,few,TRBD1,TGTGCCAGCAGTTATTCCGACAGGGGGCTGACTGAAGCTTTCTTT,CASSYSDRGLTEAFF
TRBV11-3,TRBJ2-3,many,.,TGTGCCAGCAGCAACAAGGTTATGAACGCGCAGTATTTT,CASSNKVMNAQYF
TRBV12-3/TRBV12-4,TRBJ2-6,few,.,TGTGCCAGCAAGGGACGTTCCTCTGGGGCCAACGTCCTGACTTTC,CASKGRSSGANVLTF
TRBV6-4,TRBJ1-1,once,.,TGTGCCAGCAGTGACAAGGGAGGCACTGAAGCTTTCTTT,CASSDKGGTEAFF
TRBV11-1,TRBJ2-5,.,.,TGTGCCAGCAGCTCCCGGGACGATGAGACCCAGTACTTC,CASSSRDDETQYF
TRBV6-8,TRBJ2-3,.,.,TGTGCCAGCAGCCGGGACTCTTCGATCAGTGGCGATACGCAGTATTTT,CASSRDSSISGDTQYF
TRBV7-2,TRBJ2-1,medium-sized,.,TGTGCCAGCAATTCCCGGTGGGTTTCCTACAATGAGCAGTTCTTC,CASNSRWVSYNEQFF
TRBV12-5,TRBJ1-2,few,.,TGTGCTAGTGGTACCTACAGGGAGTCTGGCTACACCTTC,CASGTYRESGYTF
TRBV12-3/TRBV12-4,TRBJ2-1,few,.,TGTGCCAGCAGCCGCAACTACGAGCAGTTCTTC,CASSRNYEQFF
TRBV6-8,TRBJ2-7,.,.,TGTGCCAGCAGTGCGGCAGGGCGCTACGAGCAGTACTTC,CASSAAGRYEQYF
TRBV11-2,TRBJ2-7,.,.,TGTGCCAGCAGCTTAGAGATGGCCAACGAGCAGTACTTC,CASSLEMANEQYF
TRBV7-2,TRBJ2-7,.,.,TGTGCCAGCAGGACCGATTGGGGGGCCGACGAGCAGTACTTC,CASRTDWGADEQYF
TRBV12-3/TRBV12-4,TRBJ2-5,.,.,TGTGCCAGCAGTTTAGCGGGGGCCCATAATGAGCAGTACTTC,CASSLAGAHNEQYF
TRBV4-1,TRBJ1-5,.,.,TGCGCCAGCAGCCAAGGGCAGGGCGATCAGCCCCAGCATTTT,CASSQGQGDQPQHF
TRBV6-5,TRBJ1-2,.,.,TGTGCCAGCAGTTACTCGAGAGGCTATGGCTACACCTTC,CASSYSRGYGYTF
TRBV27,TRBJ2-1,.,TRBD2,TGTGCCAGCAGAGGACTAGCGGGGGGAGAAGAGACCCAGTTCTTC,CASRGLAGGEETQFF
TRBV7-9,TRBJ2-7,many,TRBD2,TGTGCCAGCAGCATTTCGCTGACTAGCGGGAGTTACGAGCAGTACTTC,CASSISLTSGSYEQYF
TRBV6-4,TRBJ2-7,.,TRBD2,TGTGCCAGCAGTCCCAGCCGGGCTAGCGGGAGGAACAGCGAGCAGTACTTC,CASSPSRASGRNSEQYF
TRBV12-3/TRBV12-4,TRBJ2-7,few,.,TGTGCCAGCAGGCCGAGGACAGACAATGAGCAGTACTTC,CASRPRTDNEQYF
TRBV6-2/TRBV6-3,TRBJ2-1,.,.,TGTGCCAGCTGTCACGCAATCGAGACCCAGTTCTTC,CASCHAIETQFF
TRBV11-2,TRBJ2-1,few,.,TGTGCCAGCAGCTTAAACGACTACGAGCAGTTCTTC,CASSLNDYEQFF
TRBV5-6,TRBJ2-1,.,TRBD1,TGTGCCAGCACCCCGGAATATGGACAGGACTACAATGAGCAGTTCTTC,CASTPEYGQDYNEQFF
TRBV6-1,TRBJ1-4,.,.,TGTGCCAGCACCGTACAACCTAAAGCAGGCGAAAAACTGTTTTTT,CASTVQPKAGEKLFF
TRBV6-1,TRBJ1-5,many,.,TGTGCCAGCATTAGGGACCTCAATCAGCCCCAGCATTTT,CASIRDLNQPQHF
TRBV25-1,TRBJ1-2,.,.,TGTGCCAGCAGAGGATCGGGTGGCTACACCTTC,CASRGSGGYTF
TRBV11-1,TRBJ2-7,.,TRBD2,TGTGCCAGCAGCTTATCCCCTGGGGGGGACGAGCAGTACTTC,CASSLSPGGDEQYF
TRBV7-8,TRBJ1-5,many,.,TGTGCCAGCAGCTCCGGGGCTCAGCCCCAGCATTTT,CASSSGAQPQHF
TRBV12-3/TRBV12-4,TRBJ2-1,medium-sized,TRBD2,TGTGCCAGCAGTTTAGTAGTTAGCGGGGGTGCGTACAATGAGCAGTTCTTC,CASSLVVSGGAYNEQFF
TRBV7-2,TRBJ1-1,.,TRBD1,TGTGCCAGCAGCTTAACAGGGGGCTCTTTTGAAGCTTTCTTT,CASSLTGGSFEAFF
TRBV12-3/TRBV12-4,TRBJ2-7,medium-sized,.,TGTGCCAGCAGTTTAGGTGACAGGCGCCGTAACAACTACGAGCAGTACTTC,CASSLGDRRRNNYEQYF
TRBV7-1,TRBJ2-4,few,.,TGTGCCAGCAGCTCAGGAGCCAAAAACATTCAGTACTTC,CASSSGAKNIQYF
TRBV7-2,TRBJ2-7,.,TRBD2,TGTGCCAGCAGCTTAGTAGCGGGAGGGCCGGGGGAGCAGTACTTC,CASSLVAGGPGEQYF
TRBV6-1,TRBJ1-1,many,TRBD1,TGTGCCAGCAGTGAAGCTGTGTGGGACAGCCTTAACACTGAAGCTTTCTTT,CASSEAVWDSLNTEAFF
TRBV12-3/TRBV12-4,TRBJ2-2,.,.,TGTGCCAGCAGTCCCGGAGGAAGAACGCTCCGGGGTCCCGGGGAGCTGTTTTTT,CASSPGGRTLRGPGELFF
TRBV10-2,TRBJ1-1,.,.,TGCGCCAGCAGTAAGGTGCTGAACACTGAAGCTTTCTTT,CASSKVLNTEAFF
TRBV5-3,TRBJ2-7,few,TRBD2,TGTGCCAGCAGCTTGGTGGGACTAGGCTCCTACGAGCAGTACTTC,CASSLVGLGSYEQYF
TRBV6-1,TRBJ1-2,.,.,TGTGCCAGCAGAGAATCAGGGCCGGGGGGCTACACCTTC,CASRESGPGGYTF
TRBV6-1,TRBJ2-1,many,TRBD1,TGTGCCAGCAGTTCGCCCCAAGGTTCAGGGACAGGGAAAGGTGAGCAGTTCTTC,CASSSPQGSGTGKGEQFF